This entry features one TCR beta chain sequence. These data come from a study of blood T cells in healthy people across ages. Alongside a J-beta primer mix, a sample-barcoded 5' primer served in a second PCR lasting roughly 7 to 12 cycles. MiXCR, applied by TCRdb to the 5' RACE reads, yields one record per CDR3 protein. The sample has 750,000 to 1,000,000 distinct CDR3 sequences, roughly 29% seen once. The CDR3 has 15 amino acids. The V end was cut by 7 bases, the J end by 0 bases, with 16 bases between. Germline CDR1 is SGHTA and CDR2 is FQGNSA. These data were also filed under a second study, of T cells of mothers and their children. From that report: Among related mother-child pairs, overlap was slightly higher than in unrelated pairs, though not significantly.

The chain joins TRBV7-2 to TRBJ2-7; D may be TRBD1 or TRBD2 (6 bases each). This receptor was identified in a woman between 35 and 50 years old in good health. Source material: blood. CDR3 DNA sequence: TGTGCCAGCATCCTTAAGGGGGGCGGCTCCTACGAGCAGTACTTC. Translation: CASILKGGGSYEQYF.